The T cell receptor beta chain described here comes from a study of blood T cell repertoires in COVID-19. Turning to the study itself: Samples representing acute and convalescent COVID-19 were sourced from the United States, Italy and Spain. Sources were T cells, B-cell-depleted T cells, or PBMCs; the material itself was cDNA or gDNA.

Germline V gene lookup returns CDR1 MNHEY and CDR2 SVGAGI. Trimming took 4 bases from V and 7 from J; bases not matched to a gene: 3. The CDR3 extends over 14 amino acids. The sample holds a few counts of this clone. Authors' analysis steps: Estimation of nucleated cell counts relied on the amplification of reference gene primers. The data were produced by immunoSEQ multiplex PCR, yet TCRdb's version contains in-frame clones alone and is incomplete. V and J calls and clone size follow that table, whereas D and trimming were derived from the DNA. The data contain roughly 180,000 clones, approximately 80% of them seen just once; the ten biggest clones take up 6% to 8.5%.

This sequence was found in a human donor in a cohort sampled during active COVID-19. Specimen: peripheral blood. V is TRBV6-5 and J is TRBJ1-6; the match to TRBD1 covers 8 bases. The CDR3 DNA sequence: TGTGCCAGCAGTTCCCGACAGGGGAATTCACCCCTCCACTTT. Translating it yields CASSSRQGNSPLHF.